This passage covers 4 T cell receptor beta chains from one sample sequenced in a study of T cell responses to AZD1222 COVID-19 vaccine. Clones were sequenced by immunoSEQ multiplex PCR, and TCRdb holds only the in-frame ones, with some missing. The sample includes 200,000 or so clones, approximately 92% seen only once; the top ten take less than 11%. The source material was peripheral blood, sampled on day 0 of AZD1222 vaccination. The receptors here all came from an adult in good health.

This chain links TRBV27 with TRBJ1-1; 7 bases line up with TRBD1. Germline CDR1 MNHEY, CDR2 SMNVEV (reference sequence). The junction had 2 bases not matched to a gene; V was cut back by 3 bases and J by 4 bases. This CDR3 comprises 13 residues. The CDR3 loop is CASSLQGVTEAFF. DNA of the CDR3: TGTGCCAGCAGTTTGCAGGGGGTCACTGAAGCTTTCTTT.

This clone is a singleton in its sample. The genes are TRBV5-4 and TRBJ2-2; no clear D gene. There are 13 residues in the CDR3. Germline CDR1 reads SGHNT; CDR2 reads YYREEE (reference sequence). V was cut by 2 bases and J by 6 bases, with 8 bases left in between. The CDR3 region has the DNA TGTGCCAGCAGCTTCTGGGCCTCCGGGGAGCTGTTTTTT. Protein product: CASSFWASGELFF.

The count of this clone is one. This sequence joins TRBV7-9 and TRBJ1-2; 7 positions agree with TRBD1. This CDR3 comprises 14 residues. V dropped 5 bases and J dropped 0; count of bases not matched to a gene: 3. CDR1 SEHNR and CDR2 FQNEAQ come from the germline V gene (reference sequence). CDR3 loop: CASSRGQTNYGYTF. CDR3 nucleotide sequence: TGTGCCAGCAGCAGGGGACAGACTAACTATGGCTACACCTTC.

The rearrangement links TRBV27 to TRBJ1-2; D is possibly TRBD1 (6 bases). Looked up from germline, CDR1 is MNHEY and CDR2 is SMNVEV (reference sequence). This CDR3 is 14 amino acids long. Deletions cut 4 bases from V and 4 bases from J, with 13 bases between. The DNA for the CDR3 is TGTGCCAGCAGTTGGACAGTTTCTAGCTATGGCTACACCTTC. It specifies CASSWTVSSYGYTF.